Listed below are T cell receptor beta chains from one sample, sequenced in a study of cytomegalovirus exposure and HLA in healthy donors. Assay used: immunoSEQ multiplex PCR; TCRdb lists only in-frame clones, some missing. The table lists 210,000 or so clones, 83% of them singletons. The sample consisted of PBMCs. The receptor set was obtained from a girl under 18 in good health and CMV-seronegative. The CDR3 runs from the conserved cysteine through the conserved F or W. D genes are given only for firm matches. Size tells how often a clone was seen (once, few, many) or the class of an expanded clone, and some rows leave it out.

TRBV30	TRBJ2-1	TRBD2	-	CAWKEGLFNEQFF	TGTGCCTGGAAGGAGGGACTATTTAATGAGCAGTTCTTC
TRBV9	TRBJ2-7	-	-	CASSVGGTPFYEQYF	TGTGCCAGCAGCGTAGGCGGGACCCCTTTCTACGAGCAGTACTTC
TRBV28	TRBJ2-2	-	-	CASQTQGSTGELFF	TGTGCCAGCCAGACCCAGGGGAGTACCGGGGAGCTGTTTTTT
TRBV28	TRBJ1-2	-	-	CAVLIPLYGYTF	TGTGCCGTCCTTATCCCCCTCTATGGCTACACCTTC
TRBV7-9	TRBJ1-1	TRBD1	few	CASSLGQGNAEAFF	TGTGCCAGCAGCTTGGGACAGGGGAACGCTGAAGCTTTCTTT
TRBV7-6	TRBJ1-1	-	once	CASSYELPNTEAFF	TGTGCCAGCTCTTACGAACTCCCGAACACTGAAGCTTTCTTT
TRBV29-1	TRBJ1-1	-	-	CSVEVRKGGTEAFF	TGCAGCGTTGAAGTGAGAAAAGGAGGCACTGAAGCTTTCTTT
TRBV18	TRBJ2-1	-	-	CASSPVTDNEQFF	TGTGCCAGCTCACCAGTGACAGACAATGAGCAGTTCTTC
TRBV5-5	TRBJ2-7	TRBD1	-	CASSWGQGASYEQYF	TGTGCCAGCAGCTGGGGACAGGGGGCTTCCTACGAGCAGTACTTC
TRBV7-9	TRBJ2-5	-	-	CASSLLPTETQYF	TGTGCCAGCAGCTTATTACCTACGGAGACCCAGTACTTC
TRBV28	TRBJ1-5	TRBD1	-	CASRGQAQHF	TGTGCCAGCAGGGGACAGGCCCAGCATTTT
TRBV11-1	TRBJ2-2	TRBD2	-	CASRVGTSGGTGELFF	TGTGCCAGCAGGGTCGGGACTAGCGGGGGCACCGGGGAGCTGTTTTTT
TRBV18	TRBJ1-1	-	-	CASSHPRGRDTEAFF	TGTGCCAGCTCCCACCCTCGGGGTAGGGACACTGAAGCTTTCTTT
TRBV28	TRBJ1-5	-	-	CASTLGQTYNQPQHF	TGTGCCAGCACCCTAGGTCAGACGTATAATCAGCCCCAGCATTTT
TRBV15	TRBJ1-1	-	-	CATNVVRKTREHTEAFF	TGTGCCACAAATGTAGTGAGAAAGACAAGGGAGCACACTGAAGCTTTCTTT
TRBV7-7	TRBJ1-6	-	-	CAGSLRPGGDSPLHF	TGTGCTGGCAGCTTAAGGCCCGGGGGGGATTCACCCCTCCACTTT
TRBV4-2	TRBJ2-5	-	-	CASSQDTQRQETQYF	TGTGCCAGCAGCCAAGATACTCAGCGACAAGAGACCCAGTACTTC
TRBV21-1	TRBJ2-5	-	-	CASSKGTGGVRTQYF	TGTGCCAGCAGCAAAGGGACAGGGGGCGTACGGACCCAGTACTTC
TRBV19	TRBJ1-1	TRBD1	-	CASSLDRGLWAEAFF	TGTGCCAGTAGCCTGGACAGGGGGCTTTGGGCTGAAGCTTTCTTT
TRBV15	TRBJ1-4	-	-	CATSRTLTNEKLFF	TGTGCCACCAGCCGGACATTAACTAATGAAAAACTGTTTTTT
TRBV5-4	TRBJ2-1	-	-	CASSFGGGTNNEQFF	TGTGCCAGCAGCTTCGGTGGGGGGACCAACAATGAGCAGTTCTTC
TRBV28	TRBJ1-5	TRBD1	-	CATTELGTEAYSNQPQHF	TGTGCCACCACCGAATTAGGGACAGAGGCTTATAGCAATCAGCCCCAGCATTTT
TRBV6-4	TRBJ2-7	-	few	CASSPGERYEQYF	TGTGCCAGCAGTCCCGGGGAGCGCTACGAGCAGTACTTC
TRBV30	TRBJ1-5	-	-	CAWSVSYGQPQHF	TGTGCCTGGAGTGTTAGTTATGGTCAGCCCCAGCATTTT